Listed below are T cell receptor beta chains from one sample, sequenced in a study of tumor-infiltrating lymphocytes in primary liver carcinoma. Using its own MiXCR run on the multiplex PCR reads, TCRdb lists one record per CDR3 protein. The data contain approximately 210,000 distinct CDR3 sequences, less than 70% of them singletons. Sequenced input: peripheral blood. The receptor set was obtained from a woman aged 55-69 years with primary liver carcinoma and hepatitis B virus infection. Both conserved end residues are part of each CDR3. The D gene is left open where the match is weak. Size is stated for part of the rows, as once, few or many counts, or as a class when the clone is expanded.

v_call,j_call,d_call,clone_size,cdr3_aa,cdr3_nt
TRBV12-3/TRBV12-4,TRBJ2-3,TRBD2,once,CVSSLAPAGYRTDTQCF,TGTGTCAGCAGTTTAGCCCCAGCGGGATACCGCACAGATACGCAGTGTTTT
TRBV11-2,TRBJ2-1,TRBD2,.,CAGSLLANAYNEQSF,TGTGCCGGCAGCTTACTAGCGAATGCCTACAATGAGCAGTCCTTC
TRBV11-2,TRBJ2-1,.,.,CASSPGLVGDYNEQFF,TGTGCGAGCAGCCCCGGGCTAGTGGGCGATTACAATGAGCAGTTTTTC
TRBV30,TRBJ2-1,.,few,CAWSDGAYNEQFF,TGTGCCTGGAGTGACGGCGCCTACAATGAGCAGTTCTTC
TRBV11-2,TRBJ2-1,.,.,CASSLEPPVGGRDEQFF,TGTGCCAGCAGCTTAGAACCTCCAGTGGGAGGAAGAGATGAGCAGTTCTTC
TRBV4-1,TRBJ2-7,.,once,CASGQGGTGLGEQYF,TGCGCCAGCGGCCAAGGCGGCACAGGGTTAGGAGAGCAGTACTTC
TRBV28,TRBJ2-5,TRBD1,many,CASSLGQGAYQETQYF,TGTGCCAGCAGTTTAGGACAGGGGGCGTACCAAGAGACCCAGTACTTC
TRBV5-1,TRBJ1-2,TRBD1,.,CASSTSGTGGDGYTF,TGCGCCAGCAGCACTTCCGGGACAGGAGGTGATGGCTACACCTTC
TRBV14,TRBJ1-6,.,.,CTSSQTRQLRSPLHF,TGTACCAGCAGCCAAACCCGGCAGCTCAGATCACCCCTCCACTTT
TRBV6-1,TRBJ2-5,.,many,CASRAPTQETQYF,TGTGCCAGCAGGGCCCCCACACAAGAGACCCAGTACTTC
TRBV14,TRBJ1-6,TRBD1,.,CASSQGPGQGFPSSYNSPLHF,TGTGCCAGCAGCCAAGGGCCGGGACAGGGCTTTCCGAGCTCCTATAATTCACCCCTCCACTTT
TRBV12-3/TRBV12-4,TRBJ1-1,.,many,CASSLARNTEAFF,TGTGCCAGCAGTTTAGCCCGGAACACTGAAGCTTTCTTT